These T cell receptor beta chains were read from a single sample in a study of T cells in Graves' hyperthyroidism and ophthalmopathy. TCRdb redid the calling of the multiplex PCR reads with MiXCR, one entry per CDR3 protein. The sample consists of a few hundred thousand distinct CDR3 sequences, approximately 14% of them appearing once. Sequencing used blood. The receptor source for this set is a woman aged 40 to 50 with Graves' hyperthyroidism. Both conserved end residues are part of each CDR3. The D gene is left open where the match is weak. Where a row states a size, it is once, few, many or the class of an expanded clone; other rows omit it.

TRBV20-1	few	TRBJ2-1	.	CSAQWEASYNEQFF	TGCAGTGCTCAGTGGGAGGCCTCCTACAATGAGCAGTTCTTC
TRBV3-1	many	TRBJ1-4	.	CASSQTRGRGEKLFF	TGTGCCAGCAGCCAAACCCGGGGGCGAGGGGAAAAACTGTTTTTT
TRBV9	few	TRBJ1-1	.	CASSVEALGPGEAFF	TGTGCCAGCAGCGTAGAGGCTTTGGGGCCCGGTGAAGCTTTCTTT
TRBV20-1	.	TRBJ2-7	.	CSAREGGRYEQYF	TGCAGTGCTAGAGAGGGGGGCCGCTACGAGCAGTACTTC
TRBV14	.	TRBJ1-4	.	CASSPGGVGEKLFF	TGTGCCAGCAGCCCTGGCGGGGTTGGCGAAAAACTGTTTTTT
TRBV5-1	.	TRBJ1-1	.	CASSLGGGGNTEAFF	TGCGCCAGCAGCTTGGGGGGGGGGGGGAACACTGAAGCTTTCTTT
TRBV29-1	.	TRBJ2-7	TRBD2	CSVVVAGPSGSYEQYF	TGCAGCGTTGTTGTAGCGGGGCCCTCCGGCTCCTACGAGCAGTACTTC
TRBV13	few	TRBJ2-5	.	CASSSGSGNFQETQYF	TGTGCCAGCAGCTCCGGTAGCGGCAATTTCCAAGAGACCCAGTACTTC
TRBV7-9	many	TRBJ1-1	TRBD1	CASSQAGGTEAFF	TGTGCCAGCAGCCAAGCAGGGGGCACTGAAGCTTTCTTT
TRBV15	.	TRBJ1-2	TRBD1	CVTSRDSGGAIGYTF	TGTGTCACCAGCAGAGACTCAGGGGGCGCTATTGGCTACACCTTC
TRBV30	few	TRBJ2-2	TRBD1	CACGTANTGELFF	TGTGCCTGTGGGACAGCTAACACCGGGGAGCTGTTTTTT
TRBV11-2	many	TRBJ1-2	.	CASSLGNDPNYGYTF	TGTGCCAGCAGCTTAGGGAACGACCCGAACTATGGCTACACCTTC
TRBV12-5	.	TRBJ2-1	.	CASGGRDKEGHNEQFF	TGTGCTAGTGGTGGTCGGGACAAAGAGGGGCACAATGAGCAGTTCTTC
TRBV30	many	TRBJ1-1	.	CAWSDLTVKAFF	TGTGCCTGGAGTGATTTAACGGTTAAAGCTTTCTTT
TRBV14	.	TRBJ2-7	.	CASSLGGRPSYEQYF	TGTGCCAGCAGCCTGGGGGGGCGCCCCTCCTACGAGCAGTACTTC
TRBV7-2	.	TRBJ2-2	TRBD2	CASSPRGGTSGGAGELFF	TGTGCCAGCAGCCCAAGAGGCGGGACTAGCGGGGGGGCCGGGGAGCTGTTTTTT
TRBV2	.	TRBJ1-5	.	CASSGVRGAGRVQPQHF	TGTGCCAGCAGTGGTGTCCGTGGGGCAGGGAGGGTGCAGCCCCAGCATTTT
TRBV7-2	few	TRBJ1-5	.	CASSFYNQPQHF	TGTGCCAGCAGCTTTTACAATCAGCCCCAGCATTTT
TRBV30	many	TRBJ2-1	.	CAWSQLGGISYNEQFF	TGTGCCTGGAGTCAGTTAGGGGGGATCTCCTACAATGAGCAGTTCTTC
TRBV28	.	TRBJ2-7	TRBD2	CASSEGGLAGDYEQYF	TGTGCCAGCAGTGAGGGGGGACTAGCGGGAGACTACGAGCAGTACTTC
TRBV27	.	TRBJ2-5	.	CASSSGRQETQYF	TGTGCCAGCAGTTCGGGCAGACAAGAGACCCAGTACTTC
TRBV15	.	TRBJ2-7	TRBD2	CATSRSRGAGGPSSYEQYF	TGTGCCACCAGCAGATCCCGAGGGGCGGGAGGCCCAAGCTCCTACGAGCAGTACTTC
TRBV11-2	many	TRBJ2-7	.	CASSFPRQENTYEQYF	TGTGCCAGCAGCTTTCCCCGGCAGGAGAATACCTACGAGCAGTACTTC
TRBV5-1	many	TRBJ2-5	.	CASSSWAQGNKETQYF	TGCGCCAGCAGCTCCTGGGCCCAGGGGAACAAAGAGACCCAGTACTTC
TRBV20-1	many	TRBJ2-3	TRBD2	CSASRLAGGDTQYF	TGCAGTGCTAGTAGGTTAGCGGGGGGTGATACGCAGTATTTT
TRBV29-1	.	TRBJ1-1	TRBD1	CSVVVGTGGTEAFF	TGCAGCGTTGTGGTAGGGACAGGGGGCACTGAAGCTTTCTTT
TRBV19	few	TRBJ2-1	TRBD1	CASRAGTGTYNEQFF	TGTGCCAGTAGAGCCGGGACAGGAACCTACAATGAGCAGTTCTTC
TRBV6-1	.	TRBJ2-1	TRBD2	CASSGNLAGSDEQFF	TGTGCCAGCAGTGGGAATCTAGCGGGATCAGATGAGCAGTTCTTC
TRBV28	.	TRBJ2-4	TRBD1	CASSSPGQANIQYF	TGTGCCAGCAGTTCACCGGGACAGGCGAACATTCAGTACTTC
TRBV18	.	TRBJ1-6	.	CASSPPNSPLHF	TGTGCCAGCTCACCCCCAAATTCACCCCTCCACTTT
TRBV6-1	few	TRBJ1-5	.	CASSSFRPEHSNQPQHF	TGTGCCAGCAGTTCGTTTCGGCCAGAACATAGCAATCAGCCCCAGCATTTT
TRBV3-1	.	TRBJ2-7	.	CASSQDQATVISYEQYF	TGTGCCAGCAGCCAAGATCAGGCGACGGTGATCTCCTACGAGCAGTACTTC
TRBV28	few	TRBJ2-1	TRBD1	CASKPGTALIEQFF	TGTGCCAGCAAACCCGGGACAGCCTTAATTGAGCAGTTCTTC
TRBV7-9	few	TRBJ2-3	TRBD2	CASSPWGSGRAADTQYF	TGTGCCAGCAGCCCGTGGGGTAGCGGGAGGGCCGCGGATACGCAGTATTTT
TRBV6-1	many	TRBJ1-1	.	CASSARPKGTEAFF	TGTGCCAGCAGTGCGCGGCCCAAGGGCACTGAAGCTTTCTTT
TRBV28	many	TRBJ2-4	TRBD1	CASSPPGQGYIQYF	TGTGCCAGCAGCCCTCCCGGACAGGGGTACATTCAGTACTTC
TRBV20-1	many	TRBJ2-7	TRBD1	CSAEDRSTSYEQYF	TGCAGTGCTGAGGACAGGTCCACCTCCTACGAGCAGTACTTC
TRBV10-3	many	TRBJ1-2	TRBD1	CAISDRDRENDGYTF	TGTGCCATCAGTGATAGGGACAGGGAAAATGATGGCTACACCTTC
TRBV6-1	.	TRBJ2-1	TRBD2	CASCGRWNNEQFF	TGTGCCAGCTGCGGGAGGTGGAACAATGAGCAGTTCTTC
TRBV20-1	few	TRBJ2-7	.	CSAPPTYEQYF	TGCAGTGCACCCCCCACCTACGAGCAGTACTTC
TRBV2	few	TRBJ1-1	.	CASREQATNTEAFF	TGTGCCAGCAGGGAGCAGGCGACGAACACTGAAGCTTTCTTT
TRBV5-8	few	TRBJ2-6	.	CASRPSFGGASSWANVLTF	TGTGCCAGCAGGCCAAGTTTTGGGGGCGCGTCCAGCTGGGCCAACGTCCTGACTTTC
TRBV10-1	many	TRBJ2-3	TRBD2	CASSESGAGGARPGTQYF	TGCGCCAGCAGTGAGTCCGGTGCGGGGGGCGCCAGACCTGGCACGCAGTATTTT
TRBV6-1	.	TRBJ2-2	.	CASSPQGRFLLTGELFF	TGTGCCAGCAGTCCTCAGGGCAGATTCCTACTCACCGGGGAGCTGTTTTTT
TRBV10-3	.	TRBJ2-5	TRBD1	CATGDRAQETQYF	TGTGCCACCGGGGACAGGGCACAAGAGACCCAGTACTTC
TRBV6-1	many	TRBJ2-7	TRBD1	CASNFGTGVSEQYF	TGTGCCAGCAATTTCGGGACAGGGGTATCCGAGCAGTACTTC
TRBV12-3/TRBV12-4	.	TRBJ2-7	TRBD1	CASGQGASNSYEQYF	TGTGCCAGCGGGCAGGGGGCATCTAACTCCTACGAGCAGTACTTC
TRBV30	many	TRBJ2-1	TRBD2	CAWSSTSGRASLSYNEQFF	TGTGCCTGGAGTTCGACTAGCGGGAGGGCCTCCTTATCCTACAATGAGCAGTTCTTC
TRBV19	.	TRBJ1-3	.	CASSIAQGAGNTIYF	TGTGCCAGTAGTATAGCACAGGGAGCTGGAAACACCATATATTTT
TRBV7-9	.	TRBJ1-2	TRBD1	CASTQRDRRYGYTF	TGTGCCAGCACTCAAAGGGACAGACGCTATGGCTACACCTTC
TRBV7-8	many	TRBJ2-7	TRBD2	CASSGSGREQYF	TGTGCCAGCAGCGGTAGCGGGAGGGAGCAGTACTTC
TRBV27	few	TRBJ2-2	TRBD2	CASSLAGGGGELFF	TGTGCCAGCAGTTTAGCGGGGGGAGGCGGGGAGCTGTTTTTT
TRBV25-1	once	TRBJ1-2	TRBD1	CASGQGGYGYTF	TGTGCCAGCGGACAGGGCGGCTATGGCTACACCTTC